The clone carrying this T cell receptor beta chain was seen at least ten times. Its antigen is still unknown. Germline loops: CDR1 SEHNR, CDR2 FQNEAQ (reference sequence). CDR3 length: 19 residues. Germline trimming cut 6 bases from V and 3 bases from J; bases unmatched to any gene: 18. The data originate from a study of T cell repertoires in cytomegalovirus infection. Study observations and caveats: Dominating the ex vivo response were HLA-C-restricted CMV-specific TCR beta clonotypes.

TCRdb recomputed calls from the reads with MiXCR, one row per CDR3 protein. The repertoire consists of about 150,000 distinct CDR3 sequences, with 30% to 40% occurring once and the leading ten covering around 50%. V usage is TRBV7-9 and J usage is TRBJ2-2; 8 nucleotides agree with TRBD1. The receptor comes from a human donor in good health (CMV status not recorded). Some clones in this sample may be carry-over from other donors' samples. The source material was CD8+ T cells from cultured PBMCs, sampled from culture after CMV antigen stimulation. The CDR3 spells CASSPWGLQGARDTGELFF. The CDR3 DNA is TGTGCCAGCAGTCCTTGGGGACTGCAGGGGGCGCGGGACACCGGGGAGCTGTTTTTT.